These 4 T cell receptor beta chains share one sample of origin, sequenced in a study of early stage breast cancer tumors. TCRdb keeps only in-frame clones here, not all; method: immunoSEQ multiplex PCR. The repertoire holds 25,000 to 35,000 clones, with around 70% as singletons. Sequenced material: blood. The receptors come from a person aged 45-65 years with breast cancer.

V gene TRBV1 combines with J gene TRBJ2-1. TRBV1 counts as a pseudogene. This CDR3 is 17 amino acids long. CDR3 DNA: TGCACCAGCAGCCAAGGGGGGATGGAGTTACGTCACAATGAGCAGTTCTTC. As protein: CTSSQGGMELRHNEQFF.

The chain is built from TRBV27 and TRBJ2-7; 9 bases align to TRBD2. The ends lost 8 bases at V and 5 bases at J; junction bases unmatched: 10. Germline V gives CDR1 MNHEY, CDR2 SMNVEV (reference sequence). There are 14 residues in the CDR3. Written as DNA, the CDR3 is TGTGCCAGCGAATCTAGCGGGAATTTCCACGAGCAGTACTTC. Encoded protein: CASESSGNFHEQYF.

The genes are TRBV4-3 and TRBJ1-4; weak D call: TRBD1 (5 bases). The CDR3 runs 14 residues. V dropped 1 base and J dropped 5 bases, with 8 bases sitting between them. CDR1 is LGHNA and CDR2 is YSLEER in the germline V gene. In DNA, the CDR3 is TGCGCCAGCAGCCAAGGGGGGGGAAATGAAAAACTGTTTTTT. It codes for CASSQGGGNEKLFF.

The rearrangement joins TRBV7-3 to TRBJ1-1; D unclear. CDR3 length: 15 residues. V lost 4 bases to trimming and J lost 3 bases, with 15 bases between them. Germline-derived CDR1 and CDR2 are SGHTA and FQGTGA. CDR3: CASSSRALRDTEAFF. The CDR3 coding sequence is TGTGCCAGCAGCTCCCGGGCCCTTCGGGACACTGAAGCTTTCTTT.